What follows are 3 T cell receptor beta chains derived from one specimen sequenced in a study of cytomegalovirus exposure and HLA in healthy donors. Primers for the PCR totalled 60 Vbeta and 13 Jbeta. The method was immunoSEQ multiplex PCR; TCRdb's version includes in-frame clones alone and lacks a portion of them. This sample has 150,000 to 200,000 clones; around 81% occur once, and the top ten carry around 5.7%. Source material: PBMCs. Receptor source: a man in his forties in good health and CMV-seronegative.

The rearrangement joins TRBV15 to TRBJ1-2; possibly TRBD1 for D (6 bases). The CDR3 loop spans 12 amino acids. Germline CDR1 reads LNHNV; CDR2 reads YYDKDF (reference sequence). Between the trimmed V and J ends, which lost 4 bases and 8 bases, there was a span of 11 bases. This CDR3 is CATSTTGPGYTF. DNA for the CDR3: TGTGCCACCAGCACGACAGGCCCCGGCTACACCTTC.

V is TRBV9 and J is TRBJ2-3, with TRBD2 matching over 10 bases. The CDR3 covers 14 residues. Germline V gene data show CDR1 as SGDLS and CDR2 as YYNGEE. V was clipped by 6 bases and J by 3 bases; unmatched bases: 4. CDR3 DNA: TGTGCCAGCAACAGCGGGGGGGATACAGATACGCAGTATTTT. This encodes CASNSGGDTDTQYF.

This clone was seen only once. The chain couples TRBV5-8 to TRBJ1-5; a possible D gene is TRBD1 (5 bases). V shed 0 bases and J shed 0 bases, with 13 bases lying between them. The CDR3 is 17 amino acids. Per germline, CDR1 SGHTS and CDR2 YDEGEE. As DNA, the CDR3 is TGTGCCAGCAGCTTGGAAGGGGTCGGCTATAGCAATCAGCCCCAGCATTTT. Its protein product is CASSLEGVGYSNQPQHF.